This is a list of T cell receptor beta chains from one sample in a study of cytomegalovirus exposure and HLA in healthy donors. Repertoires were generated with immunoSEQ multiplex PCR, while TCRdb's copy carries only in-frame clones and drops some. This sample's table has approximately 190,000 clones. Specimen: PBMCs. The receptors derive from a boy aged 5-17 years in good health and CMV-seronegative. CDR3s include the opening cysteine and the closing phenylalanine or tryptophan. The D gene is left open where the match is weak.

d_gene	j_gene	v_gene	CDR3nt	CDR3aa
NA	TRBJ2-3	TRBV5-1	TGCGCCAGCAGCTTGGAGTTTCAGGGAAGCACAGATACGCAGTATTTT	CASSLEFQGSTDTQYF
NA	TRBJ2-7	TRBV5-1	TGCGCCAGCAGTCTGCCCCAAGCATTGGACGAGCAGTACTTC	CASSLPQALDEQYF
TRBD2	TRBJ2-3	TRBV4-2	TGTGCCAGCAGCCCCAACTGGGGGACTAGCGGGACAGATACGCAGTATTTT	CASSPNWGTSGTDTQYF
TRBD1	TRBJ1-5	TRBV6-1	TGTGCCAGCCAAAAACGGACAGGGGAGTTGCAGCCCCAGCATTTT	CASQKRTGELQPQHF
NA	TRBJ1-2	TRBV25-1	TGTGCCAGCAATGGCCACGAAAACTATGGCTACACCTTC	CASNGHENYGYTF
NA	TRBJ1-6	TRBV7-2	TGTGCCAGCAGCGGAGCGCAGGGAAACAATTCACCCCTCCACTTT	CASSGAQGNNSPLHF
TRBD1	TRBJ2-2	TRBV27	TGTGCCAGCAGACCCACAGGGGGCGTTAAATTATCCGGGGAGCTGTTTTTT	CASRPTGGVKLSGELFF
TRBD2	TRBJ2-1	TRBV7-9	TGTGCCAGCAGCCCAGGACTAGCGGGGGAGGCCTTTGGGCAGTTCTTC	CASSPGLAGEAFGQFF
NA	TRBJ1-1	TRBV5-1	TGCGCCAGCAGCTCATCCGGGACCCTGGAGGGAGCTTTCTTT	CASSSSGTLEGAFF
NA	TRBJ2-2	TRBV10-3	TGTGCCATCAGTGACAGCGACGGGGAGCTGTTTTTT	CAISDSDGELFF
NA	TRBJ2-4	TRBV19	TGTGCCAGGAGTAGGAAAGCCGATGGGCCCATGGGCATTCAGTACTTC	CARSRKADGPMGIQYF